This T cell receptor beta chain was sequenced for a study of molecular identifiers for immune sequencing clone quantification. TCRdb ran MiXCR on the PCR reads and lists one entry per CDR3 protein. The repertoire has about 640,000 distinct CDR3 sequences, 15% to 20% of them found once; the top ten carry 0.85%. Many counts were recorded for this clonotype. This receptor was taken from a human donor in good health. Some libraries in this study had Jurkat cell RNA spiked in. Sequenced input: naive CD8+ T cells from blood, with Jurkat cell RNA spiked in. Subset meaning: FACS-sorted CD8+CD4-CCR7+CD45RA+ naive T cells.

Here the CDR3 DNA reads TGTGCCACCAGTGATGTGGGGGGGAACACCGGGGAGCTGTTTTTT. It encodes CATSDVGGNTGELFF. The chain couples TRBV24-1 to TRBJ2-2; D perhaps matches TRBD2 (6 bases). Germline V gene lookup returns CDR1 KGHDR and CDR2 SFDVKD. CDR3 length: 15 amino acids. V was shortened by 3 bases and J by 1 base, with 8 bases between the two germline ends.